This T cell receptor beta chain emerged from a study of blood T cell repertoires in COVID-19. TCRdb's copy holds only in-frame clones and misses some; the assay was immunoSEQ multiplex PCR. Counted here are some 260,000 clones, over 75% occurring once; the ten biggest clones make up 2.1%. CDR3 length equals 15 residues. With V trimmed by 4 bases and J by 3 bases, 7 bases remained unmatched. Per the germline V gene, CDR1 is LGHDT and CDR2 is YNNKEL (reference sequence). This sequence originates from a middle-aged woman who had recovered from COVID-19. Sample: peripheral blood. The genes are TRBV3-1 (or the pseudogene TRBV3-2) and TRBJ1-2; 8 nucleotides match TRBD1. DNA for the CDR3: TGTGCCAGCAGCCGACCCGGACAGGGCTACTATGGCTACACCTTC. Its protein product is CASSRPGQGYYGYTF.